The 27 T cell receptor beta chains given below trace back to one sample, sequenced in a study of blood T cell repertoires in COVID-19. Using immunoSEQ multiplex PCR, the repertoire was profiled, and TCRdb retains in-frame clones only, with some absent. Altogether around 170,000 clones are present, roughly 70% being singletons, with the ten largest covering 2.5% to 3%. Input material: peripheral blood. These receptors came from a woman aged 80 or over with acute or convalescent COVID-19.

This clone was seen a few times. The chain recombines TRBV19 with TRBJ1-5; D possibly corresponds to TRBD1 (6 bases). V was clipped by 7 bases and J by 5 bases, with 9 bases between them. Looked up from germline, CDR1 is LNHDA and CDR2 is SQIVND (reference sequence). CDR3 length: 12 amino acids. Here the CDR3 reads CASKQGYQPQHF. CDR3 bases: TGTGCCAGTAAGCAGGGGTATCAGCCCCAGCATTTT.

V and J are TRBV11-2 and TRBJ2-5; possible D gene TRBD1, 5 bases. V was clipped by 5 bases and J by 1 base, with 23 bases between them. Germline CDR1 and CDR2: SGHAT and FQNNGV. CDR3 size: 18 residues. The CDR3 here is CASSRASPTGPIQETQYF. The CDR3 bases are TGTGCCAGCAGCCGAGCTTCCCCTACAGGACCGATCCAAGAGACCCAGTACTTC.

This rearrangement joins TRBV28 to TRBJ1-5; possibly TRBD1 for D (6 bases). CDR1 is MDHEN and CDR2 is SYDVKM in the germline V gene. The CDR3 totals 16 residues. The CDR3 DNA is TGTGCAACCGGGGATGTACAGGGAACGGTGAATCAGCCCCAGCATTTT. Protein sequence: CATGDVQGTVNQPQHF.

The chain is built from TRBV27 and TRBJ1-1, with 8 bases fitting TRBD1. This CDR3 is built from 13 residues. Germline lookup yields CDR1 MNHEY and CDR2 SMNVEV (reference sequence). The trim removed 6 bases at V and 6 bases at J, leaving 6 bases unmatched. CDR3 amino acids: CASRTGVRAEAFF. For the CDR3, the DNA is TGTGCCAGCAGGACAGGGGTAAGGGCTGAAGCTTTCTTT.

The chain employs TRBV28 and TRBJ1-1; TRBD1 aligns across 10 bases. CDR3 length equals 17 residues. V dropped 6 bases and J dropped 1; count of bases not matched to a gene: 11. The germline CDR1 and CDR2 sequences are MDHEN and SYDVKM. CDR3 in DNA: TGTGCCAGCAGGGCCTCCCGGGACAGGGGATCGAACACTGAAGCTTTCTTT. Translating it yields CASRASRDRGSNTEAFF. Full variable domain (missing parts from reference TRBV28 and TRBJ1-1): DVKVTQSSRYLVKRTGEKVFLECVQDMDHENMFWYRQDPGLGLRLIYFSYDVKMKEKGDIPEGYSVSREKKERFSLILESASTNQTSMYLCASRASRDRGSNTEAFFGQGTRLTVV.

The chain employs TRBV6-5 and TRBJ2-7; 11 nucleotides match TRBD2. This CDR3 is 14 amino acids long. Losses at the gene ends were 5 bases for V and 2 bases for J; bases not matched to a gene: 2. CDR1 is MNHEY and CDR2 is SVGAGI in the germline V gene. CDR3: CASSKLAGAYEQYF. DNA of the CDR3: TGTGCCAGCAGTAAACTAGCGGGAGCCTACGAGCAGTACTTC.

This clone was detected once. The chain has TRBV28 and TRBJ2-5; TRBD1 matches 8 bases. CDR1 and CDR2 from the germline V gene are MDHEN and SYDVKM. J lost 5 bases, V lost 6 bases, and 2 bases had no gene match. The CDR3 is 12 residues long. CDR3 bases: TGTGCCAGCAGCGGACAGGGTGAGACCCAGTACTTC. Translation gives CASSGQGETQYF.

The CDR3 sequence: CASSQSLAGYEQYF. The CDR3 nucleotides read TGTGCCAGCAGCCAATCACTAGCGGGCTACGAGCAGTACTTC. The chain has TRBV3-1 (or the pseudogene TRBV3-2) and TRBJ2-7; 9 nucleotides line up with TRBD2. After removal of 2 bases from V and 3 bases from J, the junction contained 2 bases not matched to a gene. Per the germline V gene, CDR1 is LGHDT and CDR2 is YNNKEL (reference sequence). CDR3 length: 14 amino acids.

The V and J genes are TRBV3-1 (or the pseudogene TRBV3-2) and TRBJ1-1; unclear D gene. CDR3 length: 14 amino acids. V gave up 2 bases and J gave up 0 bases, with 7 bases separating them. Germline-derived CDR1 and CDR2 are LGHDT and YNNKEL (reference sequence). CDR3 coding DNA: TGTGCCAGCAGCCAAAGTTTAGTGAACACTGAAGCTTTCTTT. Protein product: CASSQSLVNTEAFF.

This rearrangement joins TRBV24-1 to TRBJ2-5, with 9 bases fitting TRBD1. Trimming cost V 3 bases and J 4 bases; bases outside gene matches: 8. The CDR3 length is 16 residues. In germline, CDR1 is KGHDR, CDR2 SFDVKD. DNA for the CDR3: TGTGCCACCAGTGATCGCCACAGGGGGCGTGGAGAGACCCAGTACTTC. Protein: CATSDRHRGRGETQYF.

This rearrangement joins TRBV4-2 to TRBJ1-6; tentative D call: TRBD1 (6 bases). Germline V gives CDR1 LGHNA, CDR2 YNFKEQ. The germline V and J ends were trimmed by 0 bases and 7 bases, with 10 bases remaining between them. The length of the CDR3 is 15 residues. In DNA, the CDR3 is TGTGCCAGCAGCCAAGAACAGGGTGAGAATTCACCCCTCCACTTT. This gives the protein CASSQEQGENSPLHF.

In nucleotides, the CDR3 is TGCAGTGCTAGTCTTCCTAGCGGGAGGGGGACAGATACGCAGTATTTT. Amino acid sequence: CSASLPSGRGTDTQYF. V usage is TRBV20-1 and J usage is TRBJ2-3; TRBD2 matches 12 bases. Germline CDR1 and CDR2: DFQATT and SNEGSKA (reference sequence). The V and J ends lost 3 bases and 3 bases, in that order; junction bases with no gene match: 7. The CDR3 extends over 16 amino acids.

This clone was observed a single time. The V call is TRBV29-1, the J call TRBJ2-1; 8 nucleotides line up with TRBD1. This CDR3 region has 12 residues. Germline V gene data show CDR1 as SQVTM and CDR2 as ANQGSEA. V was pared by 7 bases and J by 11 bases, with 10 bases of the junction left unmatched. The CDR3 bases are TGCAGCGCCATGAAGGGGGACAGGCAGCAGTTCTTC. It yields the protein CSAMKGDRQQFF.

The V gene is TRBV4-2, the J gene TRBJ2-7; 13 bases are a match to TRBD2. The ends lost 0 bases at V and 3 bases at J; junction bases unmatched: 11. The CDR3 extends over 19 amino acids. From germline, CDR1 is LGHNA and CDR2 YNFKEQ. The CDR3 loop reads CASSQDQVGLAGSDYEQYF. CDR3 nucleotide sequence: TGTGCCAGCAGCCAAGATCAAGTGGGACTAGCGGGATCGGACTACGAGCAGTACTTC.

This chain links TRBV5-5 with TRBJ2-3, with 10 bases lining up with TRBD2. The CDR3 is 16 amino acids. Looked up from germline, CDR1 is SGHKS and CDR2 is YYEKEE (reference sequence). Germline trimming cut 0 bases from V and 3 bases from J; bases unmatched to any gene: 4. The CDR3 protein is CASSLASGRVTDTQYF. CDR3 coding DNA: TGTGCCAGCAGCTTGGCTAGCGGGAGAGTGACAGATACGCAGTATTTT.

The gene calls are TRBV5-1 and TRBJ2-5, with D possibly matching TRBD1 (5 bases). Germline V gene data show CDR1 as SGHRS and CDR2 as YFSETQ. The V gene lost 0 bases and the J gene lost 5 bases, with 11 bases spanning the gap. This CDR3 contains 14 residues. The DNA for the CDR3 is TGCGCCAGCAGCTTGGGACAGCCATCGGAGACCCAGTACTTC. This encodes CASSLGQPSETQYF.

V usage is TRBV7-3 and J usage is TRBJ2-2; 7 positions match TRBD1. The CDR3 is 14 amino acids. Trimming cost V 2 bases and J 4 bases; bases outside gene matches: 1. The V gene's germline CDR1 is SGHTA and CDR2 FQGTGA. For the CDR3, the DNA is TGTGCCAGCAGCTTAGCAGGGGGCACCGGGGAGCTGTTTTTT. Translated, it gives CASSLAGGTGELFF.

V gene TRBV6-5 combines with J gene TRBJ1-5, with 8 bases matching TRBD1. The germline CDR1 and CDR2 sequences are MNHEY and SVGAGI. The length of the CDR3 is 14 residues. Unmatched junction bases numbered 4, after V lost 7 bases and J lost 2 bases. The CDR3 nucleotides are TGTGCCAGCAAGGACAGGGAGGGCAATCAGCCCCAGCATTTT. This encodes CASKDREGNQPQHF.

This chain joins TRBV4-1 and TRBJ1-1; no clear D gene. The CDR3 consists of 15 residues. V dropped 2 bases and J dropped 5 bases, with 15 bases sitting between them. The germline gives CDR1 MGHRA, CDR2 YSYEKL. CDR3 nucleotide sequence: TGCGCCAGCAGCCAAAGCTCACTAATTCGGACTGAAGCTTTCTTT. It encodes CASSQSSLIRTEAFF.

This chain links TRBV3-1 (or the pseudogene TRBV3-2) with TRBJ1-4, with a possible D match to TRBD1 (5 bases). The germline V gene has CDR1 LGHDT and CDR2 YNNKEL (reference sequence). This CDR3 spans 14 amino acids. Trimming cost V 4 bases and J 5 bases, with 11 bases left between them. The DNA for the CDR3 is TGTGCCAGCAGCCCGACAGTAGACAATGAAAAACTGTTTTTT. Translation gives CASSPTVDNEKLFF.

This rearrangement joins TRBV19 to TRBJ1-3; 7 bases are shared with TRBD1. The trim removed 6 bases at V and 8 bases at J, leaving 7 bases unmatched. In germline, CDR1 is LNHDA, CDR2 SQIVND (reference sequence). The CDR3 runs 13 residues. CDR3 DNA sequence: TGTGCCAGTAGAGGCACAGGGGTTGACACCATATATTTT. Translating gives CASRGTGVDTIYF.

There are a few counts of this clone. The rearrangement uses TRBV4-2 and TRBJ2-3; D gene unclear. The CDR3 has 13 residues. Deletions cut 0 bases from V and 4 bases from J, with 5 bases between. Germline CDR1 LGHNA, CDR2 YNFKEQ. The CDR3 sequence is CASSQEQSDTQYF. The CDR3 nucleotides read TGTGCCAGCAGCCAAGAACAGTCAGATACGCAGTATTTT.

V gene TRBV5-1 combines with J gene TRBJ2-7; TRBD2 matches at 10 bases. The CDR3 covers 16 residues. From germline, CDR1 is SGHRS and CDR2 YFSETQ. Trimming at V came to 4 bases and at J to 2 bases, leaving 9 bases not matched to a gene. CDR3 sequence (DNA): TGCGCCAGCAGCCCATCTAGCGGGAGTGAAACCTACGAGCAGTACTTC. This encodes CASSPSSGSETYEQYF.

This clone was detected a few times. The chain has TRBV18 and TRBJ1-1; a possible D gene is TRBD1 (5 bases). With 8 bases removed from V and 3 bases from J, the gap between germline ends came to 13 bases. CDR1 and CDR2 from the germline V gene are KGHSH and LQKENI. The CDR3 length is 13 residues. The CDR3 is CASRPLTDTEAFF. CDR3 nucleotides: TGTGCCAGCCGACCCTTGACAGACACTGAAGCTTTCTTT. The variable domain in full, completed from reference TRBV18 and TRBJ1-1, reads NAGVMQNPRHLVRRRGQEARLRCSPMKGHSHVYWYRQLPEEGLKFMVYLQKENIIDESGMPKERFSAEFPKEGPSILRIQQVVRGDSAAYFCASRPLTDTEAFFGQGTRLTVV.

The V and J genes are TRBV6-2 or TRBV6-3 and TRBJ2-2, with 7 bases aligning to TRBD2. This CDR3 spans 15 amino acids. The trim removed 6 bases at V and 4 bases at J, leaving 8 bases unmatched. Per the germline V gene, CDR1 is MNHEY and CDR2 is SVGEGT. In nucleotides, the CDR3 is TGTGCCAGCAGCCCCGTTGGGAGGGGCACCGGGGAGCTGTTTTTT. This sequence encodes CASSPVGRGTGELFF.

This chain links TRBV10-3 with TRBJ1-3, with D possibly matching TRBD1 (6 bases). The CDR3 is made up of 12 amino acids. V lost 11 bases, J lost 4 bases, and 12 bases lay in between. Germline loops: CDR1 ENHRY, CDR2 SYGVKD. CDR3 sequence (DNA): TGTGCCGGCCGGGACACAGGAAACACCATATATTTT. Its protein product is CAGRDTGNTIYF.

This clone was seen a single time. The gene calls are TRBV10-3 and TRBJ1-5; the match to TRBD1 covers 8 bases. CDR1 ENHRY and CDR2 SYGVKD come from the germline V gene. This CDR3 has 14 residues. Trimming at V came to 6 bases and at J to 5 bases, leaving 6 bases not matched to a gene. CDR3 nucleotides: TGTGCCATCAGCCCGACAGGGGAATATCAGCCCCAGCATTTT. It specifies CAISPTGEYQPQHF.